A selection of T cell receptor beta chains follows, all from one sample in a study of CD4+ T cells in melanoma. Using immunoSEQ multiplex PCR, the repertoire was profiled, and TCRdb retains in-frame clones only, with some absent. This table holds some 50,000 clones, roughly 89% found once. The sample comprised peripheral blood. The receptors stem from a human donor with melanoma. The CDR3 runs from the conserved cysteine through the conserved F or W. D genes are given only for firm matches. Rows give clone size only sometimes, using once, few, many, or a class for an expanded clone.

>TRBD1|TRBJ1-1|TRBV5-1|14|-
TGCGCCAGCAGCGTAGAACGGGACAGGTCTGAAGCTTTCTTT
CASSVERDRSEAFF
>-|TRBJ2-3|TRBV7-9|15|-
TGTGCCAGCACCAAACGGTACCAACTCACAGATACGCAGTATTTT
CASTKRYQLTDTQYF
>TRBD2|TRBJ2-7|TRBV9|15|-
TGTGCCAGCAGCCACGGGACTAGCGGGGTCGACGAGCAGTACTTC
CASSHGTSGVDEQYF
>-|TRBJ1-2|TRBV19|12|-
TGTGCCAGTCGGCCGCAGGGTGGTGGCTACACCTTC
CASRPQGGGYTF
>-|TRBJ1-4|TRBV5-1|16|once
TGCGCCAGCAGCCCCGGGGTAAGAGGGATGAATGAAAAACTGTTTTTT
CASSPGVRGMNEKLFF
>TRBD1|TRBJ2-1|TRBV28|13|few
TGTGCCAGCAGAAAGCAGGGGGCGCGGGAGCAGTTCTTC
CASRKQGAREQFF
>-|TRBJ2-2|TRBV19|14|-
TGTGCCAGTAGTATACTATCGGTGGCCGGGGAGCTGTTTTTT
CASSILSVAGELFF
>-|TRBJ2-3|TRBV14|15|-
TGTGCCAGCAGCCAAGATAGATGGAACACAGATACGCAGTATTTT
CASSQDRWNTDTQYF
>-|TRBJ1-1|TRBV30|13|-
TGTGCCTGGAGTGTAATCGAGAACACTGAAGCTTTCTTT
CAWSVIENTEAFF
>-|TRBJ2-5|TRBV5-1|17|-
TGCGCCAGCAGCTTGGCTTTGTCGCTAGGGACCCAAGAGACCCAGTACTTC
CASSLALSLGTQETQYF